This is a list of T cell receptor beta chains from one sample in a study of shared clonotypes between healthy human individuals. TCRdb's copy holds only in-frame clones and misses some; the assay was immunoSEQ multiplex PCR. The table has 550,000 to 600,000 clones, around three quarters seen once; the top ten hold around 13%. Sequenced material: PBMCs. The source of these receptors is a middle-aged woman in good health. Some clones in this sample may be carry-over from other donors' samples. Both conserved end residues are part of each CDR3. D genes are given only for firm matches. Not every row has a clone size; where given, it reads once, few, many or a size class.

TRBJ2-5,.,.,TRBV7-9,CASSARRTGIGETQYF,TGTGCCAGCAGCGCACGGAGAACAGGGATCGGGGAGACCCAGTACTTC
TRBJ1-5,TRBD1,.,TRBV28,CASPGQGSNQPQHF,TGTGCCAGCCCGGGACAGGGGAGCAATCAGCCCCAGCATTTT
TRBJ2-6,.,.,TRBV7-3,CASSFGSGANVLTF,TGTGCCAGCAGCTTTGGCTCTGGGGCCAACGTCCTGACTTTC
TRBJ2-3,.,.,TRBV4-3,CASSQGTGSTDTQYF,TGCGCCAGCAGCCAAGGCACAGGGAGCACAGATACGCAGTATTTT
TRBJ2-1,TRBD2,.,TRBV19,CASSILGGRVNNEQFF,TGTGCCAGTAGTATATTGGGAGGGAGGGTCAACAATGAGCAGTTCTTC
TRBJ2-1,.,.,TRBV4-1,CASSQNRGDSYNEQFF,TGCGCCAGCAGCCAAAATCGGGGCGACTCCTACAATGAGCAGTTCTTC
TRBJ2-3,.,.,TRBV6-5,CASRGLGTDTQYF,TGTGCCAGCCGGGGATTGGGCACAGATACGCAGTATTTT
TRBJ1-4,TRBD1,.,TRBV11-2,CASSLDRGGEKLFF,TGTGCCAGCAGCTTGGACAGGGGAGGCGAAAAACTGTTTTTT
TRBJ2-7,.,once,TRBV5-4,CASSSEAQYEQYF,TGTGCCAGCAGCTCGGAGGCCCAATACGAGCAGTACTTC
TRBJ2-2,TRBD1,.,TRBV7-2,CASSLEDRFNTGELFF,TGTGCCAGCAGCTTAGAGGACAGGTTTAACACCGGGGAGCTGTTTTTT
TRBJ2-2,TRBD2,.,TRBV11-2,CASTLVAGVVTGELFF,TGTGCCAGCACCCTAGTAGCGGGAGTCGTTACCGGGGAGCTGTTTTTT
TRBJ2-7,.,.,TRBV19,CASSIAPYEQYF,TGTGCCAGTAGTATAGCGCCCTACGAGCAGTACTTC
TRBJ2-7,.,.,TRBV28,CASSQVRHAAYEQYF,TGTGCCAGCAGTCAGGTGCGACACGCCGCCTACGAGCAGTACTTC
TRBJ1-3,TRBD1,.,TRBV7-9,CASSFRQGFSGNTIYF,TGTGCCAGCAGCTTTAGACAGGGATTCTCTGGAAACACCATATATTTT
TRBJ1-2,.,.,TRBV5-1,CASSLGPAGLNYGYTF,TGCGCCAGCAGCTTGGGCCCCGCGGGTCTCAACTATGGCTACACCTTC
TRBJ2-3,.,.,TRBV7-8,CASSFSGSSTDTQYF,TGTGCCAGCAGCTTTAGCGGCAGCAGCACAGATACGCAGTATTTT
TRBJ2-2,.,.,TRBV7-9,CASSRRREGAGELFF,TGTGCCAGCAGCCGTCGACGGGAAGGCGCCGGGGAGCTGTTTTTT
TRBJ1-1,.,.,TRBV6-6,CASSNRQNTEAFF,TGTGCCAGCAGTAACCGACAGAACACTGAAGCTTTCTTT
TRBJ2-2,TRBD1,.,TRBV29-1,CSVYSGQGATGELFF,TGCAGCGTTTATTCGGGACAGGGGGCCACCGGGGAGCTGTTTTTT
TRBJ2-2,.,few,TRBV6-6,CASSMTGGDTGELFF,TGTGCCAGCAGTATGACAGGAGGGGACACCGGGGAGCTGTTTTTT
TRBJ1-1,.,.,TRBV4-1,CASSQGGRGLNTEAFF,TGCGCCAGCAGCCAAGGGGGGAGGGGACTGAACACTGAAGCTTTCTTT
TRBJ2-1,.,.,TRBV2,CASSLGDEQFF,TGTGCCAGCAGTCTGGGCGATGAGCAGTTCTTC
TRBJ2-3,TRBD2,.,TRBV29-1,CSVEGAAGGPTDTQYF,TGCAGCGTTGAAGGTGCGGCGGGAGGGCCGACAGATACGCAGTATTTT
TRBJ2-1,.,.,TRBV23-1,CASSPPGHYNEQFF,TGCGCCAGCAGTCCCCCGGGCCACTACAATGAGCAGTTCTTC
TRBJ1-2,.,.,TRBV21-1,CASSKARTGSSGDYGYTF,TGTGCCAGCAGCAAAGCGCGAACAGGATCCTCGGGAGACTATGGCTACACCTTC